Reported below is one TCR beta chain. The antigen is not known. This specimen belongs to a study of Ad26.COV2.S vaccination and SARS-CoV-2 variants. The CDR3 covers 14 residues. The V and J ends lost 9 bases and 2 bases respectively, with 15 bases between them. CDR1 and CDR2 from the germline V gene are LNHDA and SQIVND (reference sequence). Sequencing was performed with immunoSEQ multiplex PCR; in TCRdb, only in-frame clones are kept and a portion is missing. The sample includes more than 400,000 clones, less than 95% of them seen just once. The study's findings and limits: An underestimation of total T cell responses may have resulted from the TCR breadth and depth analyses.

Treatment noted: some 20 received Ad26.COV2.S at low or high dose, single or two shots; about 5 received placebo; per-sample allocation not given. Vaccine and placebo recipients were sampled on day 63 after the first injection. V and J are TRBV19 and TRBJ2-3; D gene unclear. The sequenced sample was peripheral blood, obtained in a trial of Ad26.COV2.S vaccine versus placebo. This receptor was taken from a person aged 18 to 59 who received the Ad26.COV2.S COVID-19 vaccine or a placebo. The CDR3: CASSTRAYTDTQYF. DNA of the CDR3: TGTGCCAGCTCAACACGTGCTTACACAGATACGCAGTATTTT.